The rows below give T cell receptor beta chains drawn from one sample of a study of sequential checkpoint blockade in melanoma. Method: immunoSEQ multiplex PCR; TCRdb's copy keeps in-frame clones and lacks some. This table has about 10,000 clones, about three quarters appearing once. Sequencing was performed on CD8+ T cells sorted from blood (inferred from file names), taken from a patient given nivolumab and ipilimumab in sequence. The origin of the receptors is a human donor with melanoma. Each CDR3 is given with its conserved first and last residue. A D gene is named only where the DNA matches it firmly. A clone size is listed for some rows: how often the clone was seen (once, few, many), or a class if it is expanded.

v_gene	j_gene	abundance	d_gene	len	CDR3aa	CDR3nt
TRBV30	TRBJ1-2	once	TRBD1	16	CAWSVGTGNFGYGYTF	TGTGCCTGGAGTGTGGGGACAGGGAACTTTGGGTATGGCTACACCTTC
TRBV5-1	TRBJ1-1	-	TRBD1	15	CASSPRQGLGTEAFF	TGCGCCAGCAGCCCCCGACAGGGTTTGGGCACTGAAGCTTTCTTT
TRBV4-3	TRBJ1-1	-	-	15	CASSQDRRANTEAFF	TGCGCCAGCAGCCAAGACCGCAGGGCCAACACTGAAGCTTTCTTT
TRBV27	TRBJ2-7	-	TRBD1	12	CATRQGAYEQYF	TGTGCCACCCGACAGGGTGCCTACGAGCAGTACTTC
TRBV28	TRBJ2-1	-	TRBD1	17	CASSPRTGPLEANEQFF	TGTGCCAGCAGTCCCCGGACAGGTCCTCTGGAGGCCAATGAGCAGTTCTTC
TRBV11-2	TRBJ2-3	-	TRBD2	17	CASSDYRLAGSTDTQYF	TGTGCCAGCAGCGACTATCGACTAGCGGGATCCACAGATACGCAGTATTTT
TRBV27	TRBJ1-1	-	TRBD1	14	CASSFWGQLTEAFF	TGTGCCAGCAGTTTCTGGGGACAGCTTACTGAAGCTTTCTTT
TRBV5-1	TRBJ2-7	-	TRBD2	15	CASSHLGGFSYEQYF	TGCGCCAGCAGCCACCTCGGGGGGTTTTCCTACGAGCAGTACTTC
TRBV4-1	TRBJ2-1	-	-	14	CASSQVEGNNEQFF	TGCGCCAGCAGCCAAGTGGAGGGGAACAATGAGCAGTTCTTC
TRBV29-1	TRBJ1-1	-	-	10	CSVVDIEAFF	TGCAGCGTTGTGGACATTGAAGCTTTCTTT
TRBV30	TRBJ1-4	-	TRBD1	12	CASDRTGEKLFF	TGTGCCTCGGACAGGACCGGTGAAAAACTGTTTTTT
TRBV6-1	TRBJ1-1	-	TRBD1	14	CATKGAGGYGEAFF	TGTGCCACAAAAGGGGCAGGGGGCTACGGTGAAGCTTTCTTT
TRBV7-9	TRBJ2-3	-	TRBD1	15	CASSDRQGDTDTQYF	TGTGCCAGCAGCGATAGACAGGGGGACACAGATACGCAGTATTTT
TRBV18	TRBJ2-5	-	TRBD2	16	CASSPGSGVNQETQYF	TGTGCCAGCTCACCAGGGAGCGGGGTAAACCAAGAGACCCAGTACTTC
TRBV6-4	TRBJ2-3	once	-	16	CASSDSGGGSTDTQYF	TGTGCCAGCAGTGACTCTGGCGGGGGCAGCACAGATACGCAGTATTTT
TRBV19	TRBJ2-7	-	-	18	CASSIDLSGRRGAYEQYF	TGTGCCAGTAGTATAGATCTATCCGGCAGAAGGGGTGCCTACGAGCAGTACTTC
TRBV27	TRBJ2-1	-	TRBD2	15	CASSPGTSGSNEQFF	TGTGCCAGCAGTCCCGGGACTAGCGGGAGCAATGAGCAGTTCTTC
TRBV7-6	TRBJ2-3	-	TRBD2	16	CASSLTGLAVTDTQYF	TGTGCCAGCAGCTTAACGGGACTAGCGGTCACAGATACGCAGTATTTT